Below are 21 T cell receptor beta chains sequenced from a single sample in a study of blood T cell repertoires in COVID-19. Assay used: immunoSEQ multiplex PCR; TCRdb lists only in-frame clones, some missing. The table lists 110,000 to 150,000 clones, approximately 80% of them singletons. What was sequenced was peripheral blood. These receptor sequences come from a woman aged 45-65 years with acute or convalescent COVID-19.

The rearrangement joins TRBV7-3 to TRBJ1-6; 7 nucleotides match TRBD1. Germline V CDR1 and CDR2: SGHTA, FQGTGA. This CDR3 contains 14 residues. V lost 5 bases, J lost 8 bases, and 6 bases stayed unmatched. The CDR3 DNA sequence: TGTGCCAGCAGCCCACAGGGGAACCATTCACCCCTCCACTTT. Translation gives CASSPQGNHSPLHF.

This chain uses TRBV12-3 or TRBV12-4 with TRBJ1-2, with D unresolved. Deletions cut 4 bases from V and 6 bases from J, with 6 bases between. The CDR3 loop spans 11 amino acids. The CDR3 DNA reads TGTGCCAGCAGTTCGGGGAATGGCTACACCTTC. Translating it yields CASSSGNGYTF.

The V call is TRBV11-3, the J call TRBJ2-1, with 10 bases aligning to TRBD1. The V segment lost 4 bases and the J segment 8 bases; nucleotides outside the gene matches: 5. The CDR3 has 14 amino acids. Germline-derived CDR1 and CDR2 are SGHNT and YENEEA. As DNA, the CDR3 is TGTGCCAGCAGCTGGGAGACAGGGGGCCATGAGCAGTTCTTC. Its translation: CASSWETGGHEQFF.

This clone has at least ten counts. V usage is TRBV5-1 and J usage is TRBJ2-2; 10 positions match TRBD1. The length of the CDR3 is 18 residues. V gave up 4 bases and J gave up 5 bases; unmatched junction bases: 14. The germline V gene encodes CDR1 SGHRS and CDR2 YFSETQ. The CDR3 nucleotides are TGCGCCAGCAGCCTAAGCCCCGGGACAGGGGCGAGTACCGGGGAGCTGTTTTTT. This translates into CASSLSPGTGASTGELFF.

The genes are TRBV5-5 and TRBJ2-5; 7 nucleotides line up with TRBD2. The germline CDR1 and CDR2 sequences are SGHKS and YYEKEE (reference sequence). Trimming cost V 2 bases and J 5 bases; bases outside gene matches: 6. CDR3 length: 14 amino acids. The CDR3 here is CASSFFQRGETQYF. DNA of the CDR3: TGTGCCAGCAGCTTTTTCCAGCGGGGCGAGACCCAGTACTTC. Drawing the rest from reference TRBV5-5 and TRBJ2-5, the complete variable domain is DAGVTQSPTHLIKTRGQQVTLRCSPISGHKSVSWYQQVLGQGPQFIFQYYEKEERGRGNFPDRFSARQFPNYSSELNVNALLLGDSALYLCASSFFQRGETQYFGPGTRLLVL.

This chain uses TRBV3-1 (or the pseudogene TRBV3-2) with TRBJ2-3, with 11 bases that match TRBD2. CDR3 length: 16 residues. CDR1 is LGHDT, CDR2 YNNKEL, per germline (reference sequence). V was pared by 3 bases and J by 0 bases, with 2 bases of the junction left unmatched. The DNA of the CDR3 is TGTGCCAGCAGCCACACTAGCGGGGGCAGCACAGATACGCAGTATTTT. Protein: CASSHTSGGSTDTQYF.

V usage is TRBV7-2 and J usage is TRBJ1-2; 8 bases align to TRBD1. CDR1 is SGHTA, CDR2 FQGNSA, per germline. Germline trimming cut 3 bases from V and 9 bases from J; bases unmatched to any gene: 9. This CDR3 region has 14 residues. CDR3 nucleotide sequence: TGTGCCAGCAGCTTGGGACAGGTCGTCGATAGCTACACCTTC. This sequence encodes CASSLGQVVDSYTF.

This clone appeared a single time. V is TRBV19 and J is TRBJ2-5; 9 nucleotides line up with TRBD1. The CDR3 runs to 15 residues. Trimming removed 4 bases from V and 2 bases from J; junction bases left unmatched: 5. Germline CDR1 and CDR2: LNHDA and SQIVND (reference sequence). CDR3 residues: CASSKPGQGQETQYF. The CDR3 nucleotides read TGTGCCAGTAGTAAACCGGGACAGGGACAAGAGACCCAGTACTTC.

The chain links TRBV10-3 to TRBJ1-2, with D tentatively TRBD1 (6 bases). CDR1 is ENHRY, CDR2 SYGVKD, per germline. CDR3 size: 12 residues. V gave up 6 bases and J gave up 4 bases, with 9 bases separating them. The CDR3 coding sequence is TGTGCCATCAGCCCGGACAGCTATGGCTACACCTTC. This codes for CAISPDSYGYTF.

The V call is TRBV7-2, the J call TRBJ2-3, with 10 bases fitting TRBD2. Trimming at V came to 5 bases and at J to 5 bases, leaving 7 bases not matched to a gene. This CDR3 has 15 amino acids. The germline gives CDR1 SGHTA, CDR2 FQGNSA. The CDR3 coding sequence is TGTGCCAGCAGCCTAAAACTAGCGGGGAAAGATACGCAGTATTTT. Its translation is CASSLKLAGKDTQYF.

The chain uses TRBV7-2 and TRBJ2-1, with D possibly being TRBD1 (5 bases). CDR1 and CDR2 (germline): SGHTA, FQGNSA. There are 18 residues in the CDR3. Trimming removed 5 bases from V and 3 bases from J, with 23 bases in between. CDR3 in amino acids: CASSPSPTGGAIYNEQFF. The CDR3 nucleotides read TGTGCCAGCAGCCCCTCGCCTACAGGTGGGGCAATCTACAATGAGCAGTTCTTC.

The rearrangement uses TRBV2 and TRBJ1-5; 7 bases agree with TRBD1. Germline CDR1 is SNHLY and CDR2 is FYNNEI. This CDR3 region has 14 residues. Germline trimming cut 6 bases from V and 9 bases from J; bases unmatched to any gene: 11. The CDR3, as DNA: TGTGCCAGCAGGGACAGGACGGTCAATGGGCCCCAGCATTTT. Its translation is CASRDRTVNGPQHF.

This clone has only one observation. The rearrangement joins TRBV18 to TRBJ1-1; D not resolved. Germline CDR1 and CDR2: KGHSH and LQKENI. Deletions cut 2 bases from V and 4 bases from J, with 11 bases between. The CDR3 contains 14 residues. The CDR3 is CASSPARRGTEAFF. In nucleotides, the CDR3 is TGTGCCAGCTCACCAGCACGGCGAGGCACTGAAGCTTTCTTT.

This clone was recorded a few times. This chain links TRBV28 with TRBJ1-5, with 8 bases lining up with TRBD1. Trimming took 3 bases from V and 3 from J; bases not matched to a gene: 7. CDR1 and CDR2 (germline): MDHEN, SYDVKM. The CDR3 spans 16 residues. In DNA form, the CDR3 reads TGTGCCAGCAGTTTGACAGGGGACCCACTCAATCAGCCCCAGCATTTT. Translation gives CASSLTGDPLNQPQHF.

V gene TRBV2 combines with J gene TRBJ1-5, with 7 positions matching TRBD1. The J segment lost 5 bases and the V segment lost 6 bases, leaving 10 bases of the junction unmatched. This CDR3 has 15 amino acids. Germline CDR1 is SNHLY and CDR2 is FYNNEI. The CDR3 coding sequence is TGTGCCAGCAGCGGCAAGGCGACAGGGTATCAGCCCCAGCATTTT. This translates into CASSGKATGYQPQHF.

The rearrangement links TRBV7-9 to TRBJ1-4, with D tentatively TRBD1 (5 bases). V lost 8 bases to trimming and J lost 5 bases, with 21 bases between them. CDR1 is SEHNR and CDR2 is FQNEAQ in the germline V gene (reference sequence). The CDR3 contains 16 residues. The CDR3 loop is CASSSQTGGRNEKLFF. CDR3 nucleotides: TGTGCCAGCTCCTCCCAGACGGGGGGACGGAATGAAAAACTGTTTTTT.

The genes are TRBV10-3 and TRBJ1-5; D is uncertain. The V end lost 2 bases, the J end lost 5 bases, and 7 bases lay between the germline ends. Germline CDR1 reads ENHRY; CDR2 reads SYGVKD. The length of the CDR3 is 13 residues. This CDR3 reads CAISEIGDQPQHF. Written as DNA, the CDR3 is TGTGCCATCAGTGAGATCGGGGATCAGCCCCAGCATTTT.

V gene TRBV6-2 or TRBV6-3 combines with J gene TRBJ1-1, with 7 positions matching TRBD1. The V gene end was trimmed by 2 bases and the J gene end by 11 bases; junction bases not matched to a gene: 8. CDR1 and CDR2 (germline): MNHEY, SVGEGT. This CDR3 is 13 amino acids long. CDR3 nucleotides: TGTGCCAGCAGTTACATCGAGACAGGGACGGCTTTCTTT. Amino acid sequence: CASSYIETGTAFF.

This clone was seen more than once but under ten times. The chain combines TRBV6-5 with TRBJ1-1; tentatively, D is TRBD1 (5 bases). From germline, CDR1 is MNHEY and CDR2 SVGAGI. The CDR3 contains 14 residues. V was shortened by 8 bases and J by 4 bases, with 17 bases between the two germline ends. CDR3: CASGHRRGSTEAFF. In DNA, the CDR3 is TGTGCCAGCGGACACCGGAGGGGTAGCACTGAAGCTTTCTTT.

As regards this clone: At one end the junction does not follow the germline gene, possibly because of a read error. The sample has other DNA sequences that encode this CDR3 too. The chain has TRBV30 and TRBJ2-6, with 9 bases aligning to TRBD1. CDR3 size: 15 residues. The germline V gene encodes CDR1 GTSNPN and CDR2 SVGIG (reference sequence). The CDR3 loop is CAWSRDRAGANVLTF. The CDR3 DNA reads TGTGCCTGGAGCCGGGACAGGGCTGGGGCCAACGTCCTGACCTTC.

The chain carries TRBV28 and TRBJ2-5, with a tentative D call TRBD2 (5 bases). Per the germline V gene, CDR1 is MDHEN and CDR2 is SYDVKM. V gave up 6 bases and J gave up 4 bases, with 18 bases separating them. This CDR3 spans 15 amino acids. In nucleotides, the CDR3 is TGTGCCAGCAGCGCCGGACTTCTACGCTCAGAGACCCAGTACTTC. This gives the protein CASSAGLLRSETQYF.